The 8 T cell receptor beta chains below all came from one sample that was sequenced in a study of technical replicates of blood from several donors. Using immunoSEQ multiplex PCR, the repertoire was profiled, and TCRdb retains in-frame clones only, with some absent. Among 80,000 or so clones listed, roughly 98% were seen once. Material for sequencing was T cells isolated from PBMCs. The receptor set was obtained from a human donor in good health.

The J gene is TRBJ2-5, the V gene TRBV28; TRBD2 aligns across 7 bases. V gave up 6 bases and J gave up 3 bases; unmatched junction bases: 13. This CDR3 spans 16 amino acids. CDR1 and CDR2 from the germline V gene are MDHEN and SYDVKM. CDR3 residues: CASRGFTRGEKETQYF. The CDR3 nucleotides are TGTGCCAGCAGGGGGTTTACTCGGGGGGAAAAAGAGACCCAGTACTTC.

The chain links TRBV5-6 to TRBJ1-5; D is possibly TRBD1 (6 bases). The V end lost 0 bases, the J end lost 5 bases, and 9 bases lay between the germline ends. Germline V CDR1 and CDR2: SGHDT, YYEEEE. CDR3 length equals 14 residues. For the CDR3, the DNA is TGTGCCAGCAGCTTGGGGCAGGGGTATCAGCCCCAGCATTTT. Translation: CASSLGQGYQPQHF.

This clone was detected only once. The V call is TRBV7-9, the J call TRBJ2-7, with a tentative D call TRBD2 (6 bases). The ends were cut back, 5 bases at V and 12 bases at J, with 20 bases in the middle. Germline-derived CDR1 and CDR2 are SEHNR and FQNEAQ (reference sequence). This CDR3 spans 13 amino acids. The CDR3 region is CASSGRNTGGTYF. Here the CDR3 DNA reads TGTGCCAGCAGCGGGCGGAATACCGGGGGTACGTACTTC.

This sequence joins TRBV23-1 and TRBJ1-5; the D gene is possibly TRBD1 (5 bases). TRBV23-1 is annotated as an ORF whose role is uncertain. The germline V and J ends were trimmed by 1 base and 4 bases, with 14 bases remaining between them. The CDR3 has 16 residues. The CDR3 DNA follows: TGCGCCAGCAGTCAATGGGCAGGGATGGGGAATCAGCCCCAGCATTTT. Its protein product is CASSQWAGMGNQPQHF.

This chain connects TRBV27 to TRBJ2-7; no clear D. Trimming took 9 bases from V and 6 from J, leaving 21 bases between them. The CDR3 totals 14 residues. Germline V gene data show CDR1 as MNHEY and CDR2 as SMNVEV (reference sequence). CDR3 sequence reads: CASRNVQVSGEQYF. Written as DNA, the CDR3 is TGTGCCAGTAGGAACGTTCAGGTGTCAGGCGAGCAGTACTTC.

The chain carries TRBV27 and TRBJ2-7, with 16 bases aligning to TRBD2. Germline CDR1 reads MNHEY; CDR2 reads SMNVEV (reference sequence). CDR3 length: 16 residues. With V trimmed by 3 bases and J by 6 bases, 5 bases remained unmatched. This chain's CDR3 is CASSLGLAGGFGEQYF. As DNA, the CDR3 is TGTGCCAGCAGTTTGGGACTAGCGGGAGGGTTTGGCGAGCAGTACTTC.

This clone was counted a single time. J is TRBJ2-7 and V is TRBV28; no definite D call. Trimming removed 7 bases from V and 2 bases from J, with 15 bases in between. The CDR3 extends over 14 amino acids. Germline CDR1 MDHEN, CDR2 SYDVKM. For the CDR3, the DNA is TGTGCCAGCACTCACCATTTAGAGACCTACGAGCAGTACTTC. It yields the protein CASTHHLETYEQYF.

This chain links TRBV10-1 with TRBJ2-1; 12 bases fit TRBD1. CDR3 length: 15 amino acids. The V and J ends lost 6 bases and 6 bases, in that order; junction bases with no gene match: 6. Germline values: CDR1 WNHNN, CDR2 SYGVQD (reference sequence). The CDR3 here is CASRGDRGLINEQFF. The CDR3 bases are TGCGCCAGCAGGGGGGACAGGGGGCTGATCAATGAGCAGTTCTTC.